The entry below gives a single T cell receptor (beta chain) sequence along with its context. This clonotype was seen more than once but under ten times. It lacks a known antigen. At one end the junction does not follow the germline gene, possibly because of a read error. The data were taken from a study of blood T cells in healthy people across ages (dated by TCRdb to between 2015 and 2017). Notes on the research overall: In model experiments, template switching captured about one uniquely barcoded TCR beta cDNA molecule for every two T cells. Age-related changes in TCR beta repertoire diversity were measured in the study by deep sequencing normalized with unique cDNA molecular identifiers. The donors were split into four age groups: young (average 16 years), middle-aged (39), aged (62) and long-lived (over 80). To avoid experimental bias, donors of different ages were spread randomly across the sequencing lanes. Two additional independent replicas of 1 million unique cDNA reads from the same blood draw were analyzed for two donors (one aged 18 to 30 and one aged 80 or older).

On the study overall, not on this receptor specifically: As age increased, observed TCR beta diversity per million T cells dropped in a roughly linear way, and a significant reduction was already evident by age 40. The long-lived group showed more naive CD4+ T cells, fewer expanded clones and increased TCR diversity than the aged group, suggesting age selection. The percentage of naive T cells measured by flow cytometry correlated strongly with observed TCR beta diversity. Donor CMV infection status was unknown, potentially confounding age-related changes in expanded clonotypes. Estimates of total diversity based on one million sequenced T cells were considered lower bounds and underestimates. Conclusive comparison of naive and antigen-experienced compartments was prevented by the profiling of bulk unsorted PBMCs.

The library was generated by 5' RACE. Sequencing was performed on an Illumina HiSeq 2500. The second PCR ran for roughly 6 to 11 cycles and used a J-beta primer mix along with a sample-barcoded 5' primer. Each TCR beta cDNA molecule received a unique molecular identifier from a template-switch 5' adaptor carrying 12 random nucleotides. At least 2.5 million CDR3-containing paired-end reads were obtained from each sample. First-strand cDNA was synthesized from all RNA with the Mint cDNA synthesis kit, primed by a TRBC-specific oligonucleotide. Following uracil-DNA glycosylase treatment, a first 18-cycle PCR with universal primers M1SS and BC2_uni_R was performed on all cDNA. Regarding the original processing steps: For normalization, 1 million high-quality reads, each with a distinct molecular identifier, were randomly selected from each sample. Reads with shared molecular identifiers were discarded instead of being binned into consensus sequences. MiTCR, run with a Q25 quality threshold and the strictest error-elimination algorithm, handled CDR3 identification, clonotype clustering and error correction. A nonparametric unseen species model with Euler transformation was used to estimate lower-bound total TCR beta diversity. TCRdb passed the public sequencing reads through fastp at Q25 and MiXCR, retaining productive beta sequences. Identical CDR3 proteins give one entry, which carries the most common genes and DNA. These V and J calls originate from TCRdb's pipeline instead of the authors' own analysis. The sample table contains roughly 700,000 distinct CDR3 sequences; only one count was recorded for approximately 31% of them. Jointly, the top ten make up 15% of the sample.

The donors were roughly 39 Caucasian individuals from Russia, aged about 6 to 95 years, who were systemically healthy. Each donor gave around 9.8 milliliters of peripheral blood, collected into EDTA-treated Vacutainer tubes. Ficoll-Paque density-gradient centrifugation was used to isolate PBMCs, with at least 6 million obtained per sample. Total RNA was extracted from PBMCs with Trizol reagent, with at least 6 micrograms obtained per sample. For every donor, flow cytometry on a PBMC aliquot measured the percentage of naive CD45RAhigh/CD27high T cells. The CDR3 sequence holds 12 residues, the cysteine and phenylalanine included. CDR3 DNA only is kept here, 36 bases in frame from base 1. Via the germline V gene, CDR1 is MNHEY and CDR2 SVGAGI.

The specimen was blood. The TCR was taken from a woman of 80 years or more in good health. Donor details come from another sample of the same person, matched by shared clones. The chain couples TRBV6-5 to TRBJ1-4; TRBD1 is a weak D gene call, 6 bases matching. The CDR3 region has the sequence CASRRGTEKRFF. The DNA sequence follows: TGTGCCAGCAGGAGGGGGACTGAAAAACGGTTTTTT.